This T cell receptor (beta chain) was found in a study of blood T cell repertoires in COVID-19. The method was immunoSEQ multiplex PCR; TCRdb's version includes in-frame clones alone and lacks a portion of them. The sample has some 190,000 clones, 85% to 90% seen once. Trimming cost V 6 bases and J 5 bases; bases outside gene matches: 11. There are 15 residues in the CDR3. From germline, CDR1 is MNHEY and CDR2 SMNVEV (reference sequence). Sequenced material: peripheral blood. The clonotype comes from a man in his late teens or twenties with active or convalescent COVID-19. V is TRBV27 and J is TRBJ1-1, with 8 bases matching TRBD1. The CDR3 region is CASRNHGTGETEAFF. The CDR3, as DNA: TGTGCCAGCAGGAACCACGGGACAGGTGAGACTGAAGCTTTCTTT.